The text below deals with one TCR beta chain. Its target is unknown. The ends were cut back, 0 bases at V and 8 bases at J, with 18 bases in the middle. Germline CDR1 reads SGHRS; CDR2 reads YFSETQ. The length of the CDR3 is 16 residues. This entry comes from a study of T-cell reconstitution after alpha-beta-depleted transplantation in children. General study points: After transplant, high TCRbeta diversity at day 60 in some patients arose from surviving recipient T cells and thymic progenitors. Roughly two months post-transplant, alpha-beta T cells reportedly originated from several hundred graft clones that had expanded.

TCRbeta library construction was performed incorporating unique molecular identifiers. TCRdb ran MiXCR on the PCR reads and lists one entry per CDR3 protein. This table holds approximately 630,000 distinct CDR3 sequences, roughly 13% found once. The material sequenced was PBMCs, taken before TCRalphabeta/CD19-depleted stem cell transplant. The J gene is TRBJ2-1, the V gene TRBV5-1; D unresolved. The receptor comes from a girl aged 2 to 9 with congenital amegakaryocytic thrombocytopenia, due to receive a stem cell transplant. CDR3 sequence: CASSLAPQADGDEQFF. In DNA, the CDR3 is TGCGCCAGCAGCTTGGCTCCGCAGGCTGATGGAGATGAGCAGTTCTTC.